The 15 T cell receptor beta chains listed next were all sequenced from one sample in a study of blood T cell repertoires in COVID-19. Clones were read by immunoSEQ multiplex PCR, and TCRdb kept only the in-frame ones, dropping some. The data contain around 300,000 clones, approximately 89% of them singletons. The sequencing sample was made of PBMCs or T cells enriched from blood (not recorded which). All receptors come from a woman aged 55-69 years who had recovered from COVID-19.

This chain connects TRBV5-1 to TRBJ2-5; 16 positions match TRBD2. Germline CDR1 reads SGHRS; CDR2 reads YFSETQ. The junction had 4 bases not matched to a gene; V was cut back by 4 bases and J by 1 base. CDR3 length equals 17 residues. The CDR3 coding sequence is TGCGCCAGCAGCCCGGGACTAGCGGGAGGGTTCCAAGAGACCCAGTACTTC. Amino acid sequence: CASSPGLAGGFQETQYF.

This clone was seen once. The V and J genes are TRBV30 and TRBJ1-5; D unresolved. The V end lost 0 bases, the J end lost 0 bases, and 18 bases lay between the germline ends. In germline, CDR1 is GTSNPN, CDR2 SVGIG (reference sequence). The CDR3 spans 18 residues. The CDR3 coding sequence is TGTGCCTGGAGTGTTAGACACGCAATATCGACTAGCAATCAGCCCCAGCATTTT. Protein: CAWSVRHAISTSNQPQHF.

This clone appeared a single time. The chain carries TRBV5-1 and TRBJ1-6, with a weak D call TRBD1 (5 bases). Per germline, CDR1 SGHRS and CDR2 YFSETQ. The CDR3 is 15 amino acids. V was cut by 0 bases and J by 7 bases, with 11 bases left in between. The CDR3 loop is CASSLEGRVNSPLHF. CDR3 nucleotide sequence: TGCGCCAGCAGCTTGGAGGGCAGGGTAAATTCACCCCTCCACTTT.

The chain employs TRBV5-4 and TRBJ1-6, with D perhaps matching TRBD1 (5 bases). V lost 3 bases and J 9 bases, leaving 13 bases between the germline ends. Germline V gene data show CDR1 as SGHNT and CDR2 as YYREEE (reference sequence). The CDR3 has 14 amino acids. Here the CDR3 DNA reads TGTGCCAGCAGCTGGCGGGGGAGGGGTTCACCCCTCCACTTT. It is translated as CASSWRGRGSPLHF.

The chain joins TRBV28 to TRBJ1-5; no definite D call. Germline V lookup: CDR1 MDHEN, CDR2 SYDVKM. V was cut by 3 bases and J by 0 bases, with 12 bases left in between. This CDR3 has 16 residues. CDR3 region: CASSLKRRYSNQPQHF. CDR3 nucleotides: TGTGCCAGCAGTTTGAAGAGGCGGTATAGCAATCAGCCCCAGCATTTT.

The V gene is TRBV5-4, the J gene TRBJ1-2; 10 positions match TRBD1. Losses at the gene ends were 5 bases for V and 6 bases for J; bases not matched to a gene: 10. The CDR3 loop spans 15 amino acids. In germline, CDR1 is SGHNT, CDR2 YYREEE (reference sequence). CDR3 nucleotide sequence: TGTGCCAGCAGGTCCGACAGGGGGCTTGTTGATGGCTACACCTTC. Amino acids: CASRSDRGLVDGYTF.

The chain joins TRBV27 to TRBJ2-7; D remains ambiguous. V dropped 2 bases and J dropped 2 bases, with 7 bases sitting between them. Per germline, CDR1 MNHEY and CDR2 SMNVEV (reference sequence). CDR3 size: 13 residues. CDR3 bases: TGTGCCAGCAGTTTAACAGAAGCCTACGAGCAGTACTTC. Encoded protein: CASSLTEAYEQYF.

The V call is TRBV6-6, the J call TRBJ2-7; 13 bases match TRBD2. Germline V CDR1 and CDR2: MNHNY, SVGAGI (reference sequence). V was clipped by 6 bases and J by 0 bases; unmatched bases: 14. This CDR3 spans 19 amino acids. The CDR3 DNA reads TGTGCCAGCAGCTCCGCCGGGACTAGCGGGATACTTTTCTCCTACGAGCAGTACTTC. It is translated as CASSSAGTSGILFSYEQYF.

V gene TRBV7-8 combines with J gene TRBJ1-2; unclear D gene. Germline CDR1 reads SGHVS; CDR2 reads FQNEAQ. V lost 1 base and J lost 3, with 9 bases in between. This CDR3 is built from 14 residues. This CDR3 reads CASSLVGGDYGYTF. The CDR3 bases are TGTGCCAGCAGCTTAGTGGGAGGAGACTATGGCTACACCTTC.

This clone was found once. V gene TRBV7-9 combines with J gene TRBJ2-3; maybe TRBD2 (5 bases). Trimming took off 7 bases at V and 4 bases at J, with 12 bases between the two ends. The CDR3 has 13 residues. Germline V CDR1 and CDR2: SEHNR, FQNEAQ (reference sequence). The CDR3 nucleotides read TGTGCCAGCACCTCGGCGGGTTCAGATACGCAGTATTTT. Residues: CASTSAGSDTQYF.

This chain connects TRBV7-6 to TRBJ2-7, with D maybe TRBD2 (5 bases). Germline lookup yields CDR1 SGHVS and CDR2 FNYEAQ. This CDR3 is built from 14 residues. The V and J ends lost 5 bases and 3 bases respectively, with 14 bases between them. For the CDR3, the DNA is TGTGCCAGCAGCCCGCGGGTGGGCCGCTACGAGCAGTACTTC. This encodes CASSPRVGRYEQYF. The variable domain in full, with the rest retrieved from reference TRBV7-6 and TRBJ2-7, is GAGVSQSPRYKVTKRGQDVALRCDPISGHVSLYWYRQALGQGPEFLTYFNYEAQQDKSGLPNDRFSAERPEGSISTLTIQRTEQRDSAMYRCASSPRVGRYEQYFGPGTRLTVT.

The CDR3 nucleotides are TGTGCCAGCAGTCCCAGGGGTAACTATGGCTACACCTTC. Translation gives CASSPRGNYGYTF. The chain joins TRBV6-2 or TRBV6-3 to TRBJ1-2; the D gene is possibly TRBD1 (6 bases). CDR1 is MNHEY, CDR2 SVGEGT, per germline. Trimming removed 5 bases at V and 1 base at J, with 8 bases between. The CDR3 is 13 amino acids.

The chain links TRBV12-5 to TRBJ2-2; D is uncertain. Trimming removed 0 bases from V and 4 bases from J, with 6 bases in between. This CDR3 region has 14 residues. From germline, CDR1 is LGHNT and CDR2 FRNRAP. CDR3 region: CASGLVPGTGELFF. CDR3 nucleotides: TGTGCTAGTGGTTTGGTACCCGGCACCGGGGAGCTGTTTTTT.

V gene TRBV5-1 combines with J gene TRBJ2-1; 10 positions match TRBD2. Trimming cost V 0 bases and J 7 bases; bases outside gene matches: 4. The CDR3 has 15 amino acids. In germline, CDR1 is SGHRS, CDR2 YFSETQ. The CDR3 here is CASSLGLAGVNEQFF. CDR3 DNA sequence: TGCGCCAGCAGCTTGGGGCTAGCGGGAGTAAATGAGCAGTTCTTC.

The chain carries TRBV30 and TRBJ1-5, with 10 bases that match TRBD1. Trimming at V came to 4 bases and at J to 6 bases, leaving 3 bases not matched to a gene. The CDR3 loop spans 13 amino acids. Germline V gene sequence: CDR1 GTSNPN, CDR2 SVGIG (reference sequence). CDR3 in amino acids: CAWTTGGLQPQHF. Written as DNA, the CDR3 is TGTGCCTGGACGACAGGGGGCCTTCAGCCCCAGCATTTT. The whole variable domain, remainder taken from reference TRBV30 and TRBJ1-5, is SQTIHQWPATLVQPVGSPLSLECTVEGTSNPNLYWYRQAAGRGLQLLFYSVGIGQISSEVPQNLSASRPQDRQFILSSKKLLLSDSGFYLCAWTTGGLQPQHFGDGTRLSIL.